These 12 T cell receptor beta chains originate from one sample sequenced in a study of regulatory T cells in long-lasting Graves disease. The time point: newly diagnosed GD, antithyroid drugs for less than 3 months. Isolated PBMC RNA provided the starting material for the TCR library. Investigators prepared the TCR beta libraries by applying iRepertoire HTBI primers and Arm-PCR of CDR3 regions. Via MiXCR, TCRdb re-called the multiplex PCR reads, giving one row per CDR3 protein. Here the sample spans 560,000 or so distinct CDR3 sequences, about 15% being singletons. The same sample was also studied in work on T cells in Graves' hyperthyroidism and ophthalmopathy.

The specimen comprised peripheral blood mononuclear cells (PBMCs), sampled at new diagnosis, from a patient treated with antithyroid drugs. The receptors were sampled from a young man with Graves disease.

At least ten counts were recorded for this clonotype. The rearrangement uses TRBV11-3 and TRBJ2-5, with D perhaps being TRBD1 or TRBD2 (7 bases each). Deletions cut 5 bases from V and 2 bases from J, with 21 bases between. CDR1 SGHNT and CDR2 YENEEA come from the germline V gene. The CDR3 spans 17 residues. The CDR3 coding sequence is TGTGCCAGCAGCCCAGGAGGGGGCGGGAGACCGCAAGAGACCCAGTACTTC. It specifies CASSPGGGGRPQETQYF.

The chain joins TRBV3-1 to TRBJ1-4; D not resolved. CDR3 size: 11 residues. Trimming removed 3 bases from V and 13 bases from J, with 9 bases in between. Germline V lookup: CDR1 LGHDT, CDR2 YNNKEL (reference sequence). The CDR3 loop reads CASSHRTVLFF. For the CDR3, the DNA is TGTGCCAGCAGCCATCGCACAGTACTGTTTTTT.

Only a few counts were recorded for this clonotype. The chain couples TRBV20-1 to TRBJ2-5; D possibly corresponds to TRBD1 (6 bases). The CDR3 sequence is 13 residues long. Germline-derived CDR1 and CDR2 are DFQATT and SNEGSKA (reference sequence). V dropped 3 bases and J dropped 5 bases, with 13 bases sitting between them. CDR3 sequence (DNA): TGCAGTGCTAGGCTCAGGGGTACCGAGACCCAGTACTTC. Encoded protein: CSARLRGTETQYF.

This clonotype has ten or more counts. The chain carries TRBV7-8 and TRBJ1-5; the D gene is possibly TRBD1 (5 bases). With 5 bases removed from V and 4 bases from J, the gap between germline ends came to 12 bases. This CDR3 has 14 residues. Germline V lookup: CDR1 SGHVS, CDR2 FQNEAQ. The CDR3 is CASSRTRENQPQHF. CDR3 coding DNA: TGTGCCAGCAGCCGGACCAGGGAGAATCAGCCCCAGCATTTT.

This clonotype was observed at least ten times. This chain links TRBV2 with TRBJ1-1, with 7 bases that match TRBD1. The CDR3 is made up of 15 amino acids. Trimming cost V 4 bases and J 4 bases; bases outside gene matches: 9. CDR1 SNHLY and CDR2 FYNNEI come from the germline V gene. The CDR3 protein is CASSANSGQSTEAFF. The CDR3 nucleotides read TGTGCCAGCAGTGCCAACTCGGGACAGTCCACTGAAGCTTTCTTT.

This clonotype came up a few times. A much larger clone differs from this one at a single base, so this may be a read error. V is TRBV12-3 or TRBV12-4 and J is TRBJ1-2; unclear D gene. V was pared by 2 bases and J by 1 base, with 5 bases between. The length of the CDR3 is 13 residues. This CDR3 reads CASSLRYNYGYTF. In DNA form, the CDR3 reads TGTGCCAGCAGTTTAAGGTATAACTATGGCTACACCTTC.

This clonotype was recorded a few times. This chain links TRBV14 with TRBJ2-4; D tentatively reads TRBD1 or TRBD2 (6 bases each). This CDR3 is built from 15 residues. CDR1 and CDR2 (germline): SGHDN, FVKESK. V was shortened by 2 bases and J by 1 base, with 9 bases between the two germline ends. The CDR3 protein is CASSQWGAAKNIQYF. Here the CDR3 DNA reads TGTGCCAGCAGCCAATGGGGGGCGGCCAAAAACATTCAGTACTTC.

This rearrangement joins TRBV5-6 to TRBJ1-5; unclear D gene. Germline V CDR1 and CDR2: SGHDT, YYEEEE. V gave up 2 bases and J gave up 7 bases, with 10 bases separating them. This CDR3 has 13 residues. This chain's CDR3 is CASSLNKKQPQHF. Here the CDR3 DNA reads TGTGCCAGCAGCTTAAACAAGAAACAGCCCCAGCATTTT.

This clonotype was detected a few times. The genes are TRBV30 and TRBJ2-7; D perhaps matches TRBD2 (6 bases). The CDR3 covers 14 residues. Trimming shortened V by 5 bases and J by 1 base, and 15 bases separated the two germline ends. Germline V CDR1 and CDR2: GTSNPN, SVGIG (reference sequence). CDR3 sequence reads: CAWAGTPRSYEQYF. The CDR3 coding sequence is TGTGCCTGGGCTGGGACTCCTAGATCCTACGAGCAGTACTTC.

This clonotype was found many times. The V gene is TRBV7-2, the J gene TRBJ1-5, with D unclear. The ends were cut back, 2 bases at V and 4 bases at J, with 6 bases in the middle. Germline V gives CDR1 SGHTA, CDR2 FQGNSA. This CDR3 is built from 13 residues. In DNA form, the CDR3 reads TGTGCCAGCAGCTTACAGGAAAATCAGCCCCAGCATTTT. Amino acid sequence: CASSLQENQPQHF.

This clonotype was counted only a few times. The chain combines TRBV19 with TRBJ2-1; maybe TRBD2 (6 bases). Germline V lookup: CDR1 LNHDA, CDR2 SQIVND (reference sequence). V lost 7 bases and J 0 bases, leaving 13 bases between the germline ends. The CDR3 loop spans 15 amino acids. Written as DNA, the CDR3 is TGTGCCAGTACCCCTAGCGCAGACTCCTACAATGAGCAGTTCTTC. Its translation: CASTPSADSYNEQFF.

This clonotype was recorded many times. A much larger clone differs by one base, so this may be a read error. V usage is TRBV11-2 and J usage is TRBJ1-1; perhaps TRBD1 as D (6 bases). The germline CDR1 and CDR2 sequences are SGHAT and FQNNGV. CDR3 size: 12 residues. With 3 bases removed from V and 8 bases from J, the gap between germline ends came to 10 bases. For the CDR3, the DNA is TGTGCCAGCAGCTTCCAGGGGACGGAAGCTTTCTTT. Protein product: CASSFQGTEAFF.